These 27 T cell receptor beta chains were sequenced from one sample in a study of tumor-infiltrating lymphocytes in oesophageal squamous cell carcinoma. TCRdb independently ran MiXCR on the PCR reads; one entry per CDR3 protein. In the table there are roughly 19,000 distinct CDR3 sequences, about 40% of which are singletons. Source material: normal esophageal tissue next to the tumor. The receptors stem from a male donor with esophageal squamous cell carcinoma.

This sequence joins TRBV6-6 and TRBJ2-2, with D possibly matching TRBD1 (6 bases). V was cut by 0 bases and J by 3 bases, with 11 bases left in between. Germline V gene data show CDR1 as MNHNY and CDR2 as SVGAGI (reference sequence). The CDR3 consists of 16 residues. The CDR3 nucleotides read TGTGCCAGCAGTTACTCATCCGAGGGGGACACCGGGGAGCTGTTTTTT. It translates to CASSYSSEGDTGELFF.

V gene TRBV6-1 combines with J gene TRBJ2-7; TRBD2 matches 11 bases. V trimming: 5 bases; J trimming: 12 bases; junction bases outside the gene matches: 6. CDR3 length: 12 residues. Per the germline V gene, CDR1 is MNHNS and CDR2 is SASEGT. DNA of the CDR3: TGTGCCAGCAGTTTTCTAGCGGGAGGTCTGTACTTC. It is translated as CASSFLAGGLYF.

The chain couples TRBV12-3 or TRBV12-4 to TRBJ2-5, with D unclear. Between the trimmed V and J ends, which lost 2 bases and 2 bases, there was a span of 9 bases. The CDR3 contains 14 residues. CDR3 nucleotide sequence: TGTGCCAGCAGTTTAAGCCGGCTACAAGAGACCCAGTACTTC. As protein: CASSLSRLQETQYF.

This clonotype is labeled as medium-sized. The chain employs TRBV24-1 and TRBJ2-5; D is unclear. The CDR3 length is 12 residues. Looked up from germline, CDR1 is KGHDR and CDR2 is SFDVKD. Trimming stripped 5 bases from V and 4 bases from J, with 7 bases between. The CDR3 bases are TGTGCCACCAGTGCCGTGGGAGAGACCCAGTACTTC. Protein product: CATSAVGETQYF.

In this sample, this clonotype turned up many times. Since a much larger clone is just one base distant, this may be a read error. The V call is TRBV7-8, the J call TRBJ2-7; TRBD2 matches 7 bases. Losses at the gene ends were 5 bases for V and 7 bases for J; bases not matched to a gene: 5. The CDR3 covers 12 residues. Looked up from germline, CDR1 is SGHVS and CDR2 is FQNEAQ. The CDR3 DNA is TGTGCCAGCAGCCTGGGAGGGGATGAGCAGTACTTC. Translation: CASSLGGDEQYF.

This rearrangement joins TRBV7-2 to TRBJ2-6; D call uncertain. CDR1 SGHTA and CDR2 FQGNSA come from the germline V gene. V lost 4 bases, J lost 0 bases, and 10 bases lay in between. CDR3 length equals 16 residues. In DNA, the CDR3 is TGTGCCAGCAGCTCTCGGGCTTCCTCTGGGGCCAACGTCCTGACTTTC. Protein sequence: CASSSRASSGANVLTF.

J is TRBJ2-1 and V is TRBV11-1; D could derive from TRBD1 or TRBD2 (5 bases each). Trimming removed 5 bases at V and 10 bases at J, with 18 bases between. This CDR3 comprises 14 residues. CDR1 is SGHAT and CDR2 is FQDESV in the germline V gene (reference sequence). CDR3 amino acids: CASSHSGALYEQFF. The CDR3 nucleotides read TGTGCCAGCAGCCACTCCGGGGCGCTGTACGAGCAGTTCTTC.

This clonotype has ten or more counts. This sequence joins TRBV6-1 and TRBJ1-1, with D tentatively TRBD1 (5 bases). Trimming removed 2 bases at V and 6 bases at J, with 7 bases between. Germline CDR1 MNHNS, CDR2 SASEGT. The CDR3 covers 12 residues. The CDR3 DNA sequence: TGTGCCAGCAGTGAATTCAGGGCTGAAGCTTTCTTT. Protein: CASSEFRAEAFF.

The chain is built from TRBV29-1 and TRBJ2-1, with 11 bases matching TRBD2. The CDR3 consists of 16 residues. The V and J ends lost 0 bases and 9 bases, in that order; junction bases with no gene match: 10. Germline CDR1 reads SQVTM; CDR2 reads ANQGSEA. In nucleotides, the CDR3 is TGCAGCGTTGAAGATCTGAATAGCGGGAGGGCCGCTGAGCAGTTCTTC. This gives the protein CSVEDLNSGRAAEQFF.

The chain couples TRBV28 to TRBJ1-2; TRBD1 agrees at 7 bases. V was clipped by 0 bases and J by 5 bases; unmatched bases: 0. Germline CDR1 reads MDHEN; CDR2 reads SYDVKM. CDR3 size: 13 residues. CDR3 nucleotides: TGTGCCAGCAGTTTATGGACAGGGTATGGCTACACCTTC. Translating gives CASSLWTGYGYTF.

This clonotype qualifies as medium-sized. The rearrangement joins TRBV7-2 to TRBJ2-1; 8 bases line up with TRBD2. Germline loops: CDR1 SGHTA, CDR2 FQGNSA. V was clipped by 4 bases and J by 4 bases; unmatched bases: 12. The CDR3 runs to 17 residues. The CDR3 DNA is TGTGCCAGCAGCTATTTCGGCGGTAGCGGGATATACAATGAGCAGTTCTTC. Protein sequence: CASSYFGGSGIYNEQFF. Full variable domain (rest looked up from reference TRBV7-2 and TRBJ2-1): GAGVSQSPSNKVTEKGKDVELRCDPISGHTALYWYRQSLGQGLEFLIYFQGNSAPDKSGLPSDRFSAERTGGSVSTLTIQRTQQEDSAVYLCASSYFGGSGIYNEQFFGPGTRLTVL.

The chain links TRBV11-2 to TRBJ2-6; D is perhaps TRBD1 (6 bases). The assigned J gene may be wrong: the sequence end matches TRBJ2-7 better. The length of the CDR3 is 12 residues. Germline V CDR1 and CDR2: SGHAT, FQNNGV. The CDR3 coding sequence is TGTGCCAGCAGCCTGGACAGCTATACGCAGTACTTC. Protein product: CASSLDSYTQYF.

In the case of this clonotype: No DNA is shown, since the ends of the CDR3 on it are uncertain; the CDR3 is the one TCRdb lists. V gene TRBV7-8 combines with J gene TRBJ2-1; the D call in the table, TRBD1, was not verified against the DNA. The CDR3 is 18 amino acids in total, end residues counted. Germline CDR1 is SGHVS and CDR2 is FQNEAQ. The CDR3 is CASSLGQGSVRGSYEQYF.

The V gene is TRBV11-1, the J gene TRBJ1-3; D remains unclear. There are 15 residues in the CDR3. Trimming removed 2 bases from V and 4 bases from J, with 12 bases in between. Germline-derived CDR1 and CDR2 are SGHAT and FQDESV (reference sequence). DNA of the CDR3: TGTGCCAGCAGCTTACACAGAAGCTTCGGAAACACCATATATTTT. This encodes CASSLHRSFGNTIYF.

This clonotype was seen more than once but under ten times. The rearrangement uses TRBV7-6 and TRBJ2-2, with 9 nucleotides matching TRBD1. With V trimmed by 6 bases and J by 3 bases, 5 bases remained unmatched. CDR3 length: 15 residues. Germline V CDR1 and CDR2: SGHVS, FNYEAQ. CDR3 loop: CASRYGQGYTGELFF. In nucleotides, the CDR3 is TGTGCCAGCAGATACGGACAGGGGTACACCGGGGAGCTGTTTTTT. The full variable domain, in which reference TRBV7-6 and TRBJ2-2 provide the parts outside the CDR3, is GAGVSQSPRYKVTKRGQDVALRCDPISGHVSLYWYRQALGQGPEFLTYFNYEAQQDKSGLPNDRFSAERPEGSISTLTIQRTEQRDSAMYRCASRYGQGYTGELFFGEGSRLTVL.

The V gene is TRBV12-3 or TRBV12-4, the J gene TRBJ2-3, with D perhaps TRBD2 (5 bases). The DNA end is a closer match to TRBJ2-5, so the J assignment may be wrong. The CDR3 has 13 amino acids. The CDR3 reads CASSRTGQETQYF. The DNA for the CDR3 is TGTGCCAGCAGTCGGACTGGCCAAGAGACCCAGTACTTC.

This rearrangement joins TRBV6-1 to TRBJ2-2; D is possibly TRBD1 (6 bases). Germline assignment: CDR1 MNHNS and CDR2 SASEGT. Trimming removed 6 bases from V and 5 bases from J, with 7 bases in between. CDR3 length equals 12 residues. CDR3 region: CASRTGTGELFF. The DNA of the CDR3 is TGTGCCAGCAGAACAGGGACCGGGGAGCTGTTTTTT.

This chain uses TRBV7-2 with TRBJ2-7; D unclear. Germline V gene sequence: CDR1 SGHTA, CDR2 FQGNSA. The CDR3 has 15 residues. V was cut by 5 bases and J by 0 bases, with 14 bases left in between. DNA for the CDR3: TGTGCCAGCAGCATGGGATCTTCCACCTCCTACGAGCAGTACTTC. Amino acids: CASSMGSSTSYEQYF. The whole variable domain, filled in from reference TRBV7-2 and TRBJ2-7, reads GAGVSQSPSNKVTEKGKDVELRCDPISGHTALYWYRQSLGQGLEFLIYFQGNSAPDKSGLPSDRFSAERTGGSVSTLTIQRTQQEDSAVYLCASSMGSSTSYEQYFGPGTRLTVT.

This clonotype was seen once. The CDR3 DNA follows: TGTGCCAGCCTCAGGAGCTATAGCACAGATACGCAGTATTTT. It yields the protein CASLRSYSTDTQYF. The chain has TRBV7-2 and TRBJ2-3; D gene uncertain. Between the trimmed V and J ends, which lost 8 bases and 0 bases, there was a span of 12 bases. The CDR3 is 14 residues long. Per the germline V gene, CDR1 is SGHTA and CDR2 is FQGNSA.

V is TRBV6-6 and J is TRBJ1-4, with D possibly being TRBD1 (5 bases). The CDR3 has 14 amino acids. Trimming cost V 6 bases and J 4 bases, with 12 bases left between them. Germline V gene sequence: CDR1 MNHNY, CDR2 SVGAGI (reference sequence). CDR3 in DNA: TGTGCCAGCAGACGCCAGGGTGGTAATGAAAAACTGTTTTTT. Amino acids: CASRRQGGNEKLFF.

The chain uses TRBV7-9 and TRBJ1-3, with TRBD1 matching over 7 bases. Trimming removed 1 base from V and 2 bases from J; junction bases left unmatched: 8. The CDR3 length is 17 residues. Germline CDR1 and CDR2: SEHNR and FQNEAQ (reference sequence). DNA for the CDR3: TGTGCCAGCAGCTTAGGACAGGGATTTGGGACTGGAAACACCATATATTTT. It translates to CASSLGQGFGTGNTIYF. The whole variable domain, filled in from reference TRBV7-9 and TRBJ1-3, reads DTGVSQNPRHKITKRGQNVTFRCDPISEHNRLYWYRQTLGQGPEFLTYFQNEAQLEKSRLLSDRFSAERPKGSFSTLEIQRTEQGDSAMYLCASSLGQGFGTGNTIYFGEGSWLTVV.

In this sample, this clonotype turned up once. The V gene is TRBV7-6, the J gene TRBJ1-1, with D possibly TRBD1 on 5 matching bases. The germline CDR1 and CDR2 sequences are SGHVS and FNYEAQ. V was cut by 7 bases and J by 6 bases, with 21 bases left in between. The CDR3 is 15 amino acids. CDR3 region: CASTSGGGRGAEAFF. CDR3 DNA: TGTGCCAGCACCTCAGGCGGGGGTCGGGGGGCTGAAGCTTTCTTT.

This clonotype was observed many times. The junction departs from the called germline gene at one end, perhaps through a read error. V usage is TRBV28 and J usage is TRBJ2-4; 12 bases map to TRBD2. The CDR3 loop spans 13 amino acids. CDR1 MDHEN and CDR2 SYDVKM come from the germline V gene. CDR3 sequence (DNA): TGTGCCAGCAGTCAACATGCCGGGACTAGCGGGTTCTTC. This gives the protein CASSQHAGTSGFF. Full variable domain (outside the CDR3, taken from reference TRBV28 and TRBJ2-4): DVKVTQSSRYLVKRTGEKVFLECVQDMDHENMFWYRQDPGLGLRLIYFSYDVKMKEKGDIPEGYSVSREKKERFSLILESASTNQTSMYLCASSQHAGTSGFFGAGTRLSVL.

The table lists this clonotype with a few counts. The genes are TRBV4-1 and TRBJ2-6, with D perhaps matching TRBD1 (6 bases). The J call is in doubt because the DNA end fits TRBJ2-7 better. Germline values: CDR1 MGHRA, CDR2 YSYEKL. The CDR3 extends over 13 amino acids. The CDR3 is CASSHNLDSEQYF. CDR3 in DNA: TGCGCCAGCAGCCACAATCTGGACAGTGAGCAGTACTTC.

To note about this clonotype: Given a much more abundant clone one base away, this may be a read error. The J gene is TRBJ2-1, the V gene TRBV6-4; unclear D gene. Trimming took off 6 bases at V and 10 bases at J, with 13 bases between the two ends. Germline V CDR1 and CDR2: MRHNA, SNTAGT. The CDR3 consists of 12 residues. CDR3 sequence: CASSTVLYEQFF. The CDR3 DNA reads TGTGCCAGCAGCACCGTTTTATACGAGCAGTTCTTC.

This clonotype occurred a few times. The rearrangement links TRBV24-1 to TRBJ2-4; TRBD1 agrees at 9 bases. The V gene's germline CDR1 is KGHDR and CDR2 SFDVKD. The CDR3 is made up of 14 amino acids. V shed 3 bases and J 9 bases; nucleotides not matched to a gene: 5. CDR3 amino acids: CATSDPGQGLIQYF. The CDR3 DNA reads TGTGCCACCAGTGATCCGGGACAGGGACTCATTCAGTACTTC.

The V gene is TRBV11-2, the J gene TRBJ2-2, with 9 nucleotides matching TRBD2. V lost 5 bases and J lost 3; bases outside the gene matches: 7. This CDR3 is 16 amino acids long. Germline loops: CDR1 SGHAT, CDR2 FQNNGV. In nucleotides, the CDR3 is TGTGCCAGCAGCGTGATAGCGGGGGATTACACCGGGGAGCTGTTTTTT. Protein: CASSVIAGDYTGELFF.